The 29 T cell receptor beta chains below all came from one sample that was sequenced in a study of PD-1 blockade in classical Hodgkin lymphoma. Time point noted: cycle 4 day 1 (C4D1), after more than five weeks of nivolumab. In every patient, relapse followed autologous stem cell transplantation, while exposure to brentuximab vedotin differed. Libraries were prepared by immunoSEQ multiplex PCR; TCRdb keeps only in-frame clonotypes and omits some of them. There are 20,000 to 25,000 clones in the sample; 65% to 80% occur only once, and approximately 30% lies in the top ten. The material sequenced was peripheral blood mononuclear cells (PBMCs), taken before the fourth cycle of nivolumab. Every receptor here comes from a human donor with classical Hodgkin lymphoma.

The rearrangement links TRBV7-9 to TRBJ2-3; D is ambiguous. Deletions cut 5 bases from V and 1 base from J, with 7 bases between. Germline assignment: CDR1 SEHNR and CDR2 FQNEAQ (reference sequence). The CDR3 consists of 13 residues. The CDR3 coding sequence is TGTGCCAGCAGCCCCGGCCGCACAGATACGCAGTATTTT. It is translated as CASSPGRTDTQYF.

This clone was seen once. V is TRBV10-3 and J is TRBJ1-2; no clear D gene. The CDR3 covers 12 residues. The V end lost 8 bases, the J end lost 1 base, and 8 bases lay between the germline ends. Germline V CDR1 and CDR2: ENHRY, SYGVKD. This CDR3 reads CAIGSVNYGYTF. In DNA form, the CDR3 reads TGTGCCATCGGTTCAGTTAACTATGGCTACACCTTC.

About this clone itself: Other DNA sequences in this sample translate to the same CDR3. The chain combines TRBV19 with TRBJ2-3, with 9 bases identical to TRBD2. This CDR3 has 15 amino acids. Per the germline V gene, CDR1 is LNHDA and CDR2 is SQIVND (reference sequence). The V segment lost 3 bases and the J segment 3 bases; nucleotides outside the gene matches: 4. The CDR3 DNA is TGTGCCAGTAGTATCCGGCGGGGGGGAACAGATACGCAGTATTTT. This translates into CASSIRRGGTDTQYF.

This clone appeared a few times. The rearrangement links TRBV19 to TRBJ1-3; a weak D match, TRBD1 (5 bases). The CDR3 is 14 amino acids. Germline CDR1 is LNHDA and CDR2 is SQIVND (reference sequence). V was clipped by 3 bases and J by 3 bases, with 9 bases between them. CDR3 protein: CASSMVGDGNTIYF. For the CDR3, the DNA is TGTGCCAGTAGTATGGTGGGGGATGGAAACACCATATATTTT.

The chain couples TRBV28 to TRBJ1-6, with TRBD1 matching 7 bases. Germline lookup yields CDR1 MDHEN and CDR2 SYDVKM. CDR3 length: 18 residues. V shed 6 bases, J shed 0 bases, and the junction held 11 bases outside the gene matches. The CDR3 loop reads CASRSADRESSYNSPLHF. The CDR3 region has the DNA TGTGCCAGCAGGAGCGCCGACAGGGAGAGCTCCTATAATTCACCCCTCCACTTT.

V usage is TRBV5-5 and J usage is TRBJ1-2, with unresolved D. There are 13 residues in the CDR3. Germline CDR1 SGHKS, CDR2 YYEKEE (reference sequence). Trimming took off 0 bases at V and 4 bases at J, with 7 bases between the two ends. The CDR3 reads CASSLGVSYGYTF. DNA for the CDR3: TGTGCCAGCAGCTTGGGGGTCAGCTATGGCTACACCTTC.

J is TRBJ2-1 and V is TRBV10-3; a possible D gene is TRBD1 (6 bases). Germline CDR1 is ENHRY and CDR2 is SYGVKD. V was cut by 10 bases and J by 6 bases, with 13 bases left in between. The CDR3 spans 12 residues. DNA of the CDR3: TGTGCCAGCATTACAGGGAGCAATGAGCAGTTCTTC. Translated: CASITGSNEQFF.

The V and J genes are TRBV10-3 and TRBJ2-7; D uncertain. This CDR3 comprises 13 residues. V lost 3 bases to trimming and J lost 3 bases, with 9 bases between them. Germline-derived CDR1 and CDR2 are ENHRY and SYGVKD. CDR3 in DNA: TGTGCCATCAGTGATGCACAGAACTACGAGCAGTACTTC. Protein sequence: CAISDAQNYEQYF.

A note on this clone: A read error may produce the germline difference seen at one junction end. The chain links TRBV19 to TRBJ1-5; 9 bases are a match to TRBD1. This CDR3 has 13 residues. The germline V gene encodes CDR1 LNHDA and CDR2 SQIVND (reference sequence). The CDR3 is CASSTTGGQPQHF. The CDR3 DNA reads TGTGCCAGCAGTACGACAGGGGGTCAGCCCCAGCATTTT.

V is TRBV27 and J is TRBJ1-5; D may be TRBD1 (5 bases). CDR1 is MNHEY, CDR2 SMNVEV, per germline (reference sequence). Deletions cut 5 bases from V and 11 bases from J, with 16 bases between. This CDR3 has 13 amino acids. CDR3 sequence (DNA): TGTGCCAGCAGTCGGGACTACCGAACTGCCCAGCATTTT. This gives the protein CASSRDYRTAQHF.

CDR3 residues: CASSLIGAGRDNYGYTF. The DNA for the CDR3 is TGTGCCAGCAGCTTAATCGGGGCGGGCCGCGATAACTATGGCTACACCTTC. The chain has TRBV7-2 and TRBJ1-2; the D gene is possibly TRBD1 (5 bases). Trimming left V 2 bases short and J 1 base short, with 17 bases between. This CDR3 spans 17 amino acids. Germline V CDR1 and CDR2: SGHTA, FQGNSA.

CDR3 sequence: CATSSGAANEKLFF. CDR3 bases: TGTGCCACCTCCTCGGGGGCGGCTAATGAAAAACTGTTTTTT. The chain couples TRBV6-1 to TRBJ1-4, with TRBD1 as a possible D gene (6 bases). V was cut by 10 bases and J by 3 bases, with 15 bases left in between. CDR1 is MNHNS, CDR2 SASEGT, per germline. The CDR3 has 14 residues.

This clone occurred once. As DNA, the CDR3 is TGCGCCAGCAGCCAAGAATGGGGAGGGGGGGAGCTGTTTTTT. This gives the protein CASSQEWGGGELFF. The V gene is TRBV4-1, the J gene TRBJ2-2; 7 nucleotides match TRBD2. Germline lookup yields CDR1 MGHRA and CDR2 YSYEKL. The CDR3 spans 14 residues. Germline trimming cut 0 bases from V and 8 bases from J; bases unmatched to any gene: 3.

The chain links TRBV5-4 to TRBJ2-6; possible D gene TRBD2, 5 bases. In germline, CDR1 is SGHNT, CDR2 YYREEE (reference sequence). Trimming stripped 3 bases from V and 0 bases from J, with 13 bases between. The CDR3 loop spans 17 amino acids. The CDR3 is CASSWVDGNSGANVLTF. In nucleotides, the CDR3 is TGTGCCAGCAGCTGGGTGGACGGGAACTCTGGGGCCAACGTCCTGACTTTC.

This clone has just a few counts. This sequence joins TRBV27 and TRBJ2-3; D gene uncertain. The CDR3 runs 18 residues. The V end was cut by 1 base, the J end by 0 bases, with 17 bases between. Germline values: CDR1 MNHEY, CDR2 SMNVEV (reference sequence). The DNA for the CDR3 is TGTGCCAGCAGTTTATACGGTAGCTTTGGGTATAGCACAGATACGCAGTATTTT. This sequence encodes CASSLYGSFGYSTDTQYF.

The gene calls are TRBV5-1 and TRBJ2-2, with TRBD2 matching 11 bases. The germline V gene encodes CDR1 SGHRS and CDR2 YFSETQ. CDR3 length equals 16 residues. The V gene end was trimmed by 4 bases and the J gene end by 8 bases; junction bases not matched to a gene: 10. CDR3 nucleotides: TGCGCCAGCAGCCCGACTAGCGGGGTGACGGGAGGGGAGCTGTTTTTT. Its translation is CASSPTSGVTGGELFF.

V usage is TRBV2 and J usage is TRBJ1-1; no definite D call. The germline CDR1 and CDR2 sequences are SNHLY and FYNNEI. Trimming took 3 bases from V and 1 from J, leaving 9 bases between them. The CDR3 extends over 14 amino acids. The CDR3 loop reads CASSETGSNTEAFF. The CDR3 DNA sequence: TGTGCCAGCAGTGAGACGGGGTCGAACACTGAAGCTTTCTTT.

The gene calls are TRBV6-1 and TRBJ1-3; D gene ambiguous. Germline V CDR1 and CDR2: MNHNS, SASEGT. V lost 4 bases, J lost 0 bases, and 10 bases lay in between. The CDR3 covers 15 residues. CDR3 sequence (DNA): TGTGCCAGCAGTGGGACCCCGGGCTCTGGAAACACCATATATTTT. Translated: CASSGTPGSGNTIYF.

The chain recombines TRBV18 with TRBJ1-2; 9 bases are a match to TRBD1. V shed 8 bases and J 3 bases; nucleotides not matched to a gene: 10. The CDR3 runs to 15 residues. The germline CDR1 and CDR2 sequences are KGHSH and LQKENI. CDR3 DNA sequence: TGTGCCAGCCAAACACACAGGGGGCACGACTATGGCTACACCTTC. It codes for CASQTHRGHDYGYTF.

The J gene is TRBJ1-1, the V gene TRBV10-3; the match to TRBD1 covers 8 bases. The CDR3 totals 12 residues. Germline trimming cut 2 bases from V and 7 bases from J; bases unmatched to any gene: 0. Germline values: CDR1 ENHRY, CDR2 SYGVKD. The CDR3 protein is CAISEGQGEAFF. Written as DNA, the CDR3 is TGTGCCATCAGTGAGGGACAGGGTGAAGCTTTCTTT.

This clone was detected only a few times. CDR3 protein: CASSLRSDSPLHF. CDR3 sequence (DNA): TGCGCCAGCAGCTTGCGGTCCGATTCACCCCTCCACTTT. The chain combines TRBV5-1 with TRBJ1-6; the D is unclear. V was trimmed by 1 base and J by 8 bases, leaving 7 bases between them. The CDR3 sequence is 13 residues long. Looked up from germline, CDR1 is SGHRS and CDR2 is YFSETQ.

Comment on this clone: The same CDR3 also results from other DNA sequences found in this sample. The chain links TRBV7-9 to TRBJ1-4; 7 positions agree with TRBD1. The junction had 5 bases not matched to a gene; V was cut back by 5 bases and J by 2 bases. The germline V gene encodes CDR1 SEHNR and CDR2 FQNEAQ (reference sequence). CDR3 length: 15 residues. The CDR3 sequence: CASSPQGGTNEKLFF. The CDR3 DNA is TGTGCCAGCAGCCCTCAGGGGGGGACTAATGAAAAACTGTTTTTT.

On this clone itself: One end of the junction fails to match germline, which may point to a read error. This chain connects TRBV19 to TRBJ1-4; D perhaps matches TRBD1 (6 bases). The CDR3 runs 14 residues. CDR1 is LNHDA and CDR2 is SQIVND in the germline V gene (reference sequence). CDR3 sequence reads: CASSIGGQALYSVF. Written as DNA, the CDR3 is TGTGCCAGTAGTATAGGGGGACAAGCCCTTTATTCGGTTTTT.

On this clone itself: This may arise from a read error, as a much more abundant clone is one base away. The same CDR3 arises from other DNA sequences in this sample as well. The J gene is TRBJ1-2, the V gene TRBV4-3; D might be TRBD1 (5 bases). The CDR3 spans 14 residues. Germline lookup yields CDR1 LGHNA and CDR2 YSLEER. V dropped 0 bases and J dropped 4 bases, with 9 bases sitting between them. CDR3 protein: CASSQDRGSYGYTF. CDR3 sequence (DNA): TGCGCCAGCAGCCAAGATCGGGGGAGCTATGGCTACACCTTC.

This clone was recorded a few times. V is TRBV21-1 and J is TRBJ1-1. TRBV21-1 is a pseudogene locus. The CDR3 spans 10 residues. The CDR3 region is CARMRTEAFF. The CDR3 DNA follows: TGTGCCCGTATGAGAACTGAAGCTTTCTTT.

This clone was observed many times. The chain joins TRBV6-5 to TRBJ1-2; TRBD1 might be the D (5 bases). Germline CDR1 is MNHEY and CDR2 is SVGAGI. This CDR3 spans 14 amino acids. V shed 8 bases and J shed 8 bases, with 21 bases lying between them. CDR3 nucleotide sequence: TGTGCCAGCTGGGGGGGGGAGCGCGTTGGGGGCTACACCTTC. This translates into CASWGGERVGGYTF.

The chain joins TRBV30 to TRBJ1-2; no clear D. The CDR3 loop spans 12 amino acids. Germline V gene data show CDR1 as GTSNPN and CDR2 as SVGIG (reference sequence). The germline V and J ends were trimmed by 7 bases and 7 bases, with 16 bases remaining between them. CDR3: CAFPGPFGGYTF. Here the CDR3 DNA reads TGTGCCTTTCCGGGCCCGTTCGGTGGCTACACCTTC. Combining the CDR3 with reference TRBV30 and TRBJ1-2 gives the whole variable domain SQTIHQWPATLVQPVGSPLSLECTVEGTSNPNLYWYRQAAGRGLQLLFYSVGIGQISSEVPQNLSASRPQDRQFILSSKKLLLSDSGFYLCAFPGPFGGYTFGSGTRLTVV.

V usage is TRBV5-1 and J usage is TRBJ1-1; TRBD1 might be the D (6 bases). Trimming removed 3 bases from V and 1 base from J, with 16 bases in between. The CDR3 is 16 amino acids. Germline CDR1 is SGHRS and CDR2 is YFSETQ. The CDR3 sequence: CASSYLRGTENTEAFF. The CDR3 DNA sequence: TGCGCCAGCAGCTACCTCAGGGGAACAGAGAACACTGAAGCTTTCTTT.

This chain links TRBV18 with TRBJ2-7; 7 bases agree with TRBD1. This CDR3 comprises 14 residues. The germline V gene encodes CDR1 KGHSH and CDR2 LQKENI. Trimming cost V 3 bases and J 0 bases; bases outside gene matches: 2. The CDR3 DNA follows: TGTGCCAGCTCACCGGGACAGAGCTCCTACGAGCAGTACGTC. It translates to CASSPGQSSYEQYV.